This T cell receptor (beta chain) comes out of a study of cytomegalovirus exposure and HLA in healthy donors. Trimming left V 8 bases short and J 5 bases short, with 21 bases between. The CDR3 is 15 amino acids. Germline V gene sequence: CDR1 ENHRY, CDR2 SYGVKD. PCR employed 60 Vbeta and 13 Jbeta primers. Profiling relied on immunoSEQ multiplex PCR, and the TCRdb table lists in-frame clones only, not all of them. The table records 100,000 or so clones, 50% to 70% of them present only once. The material sequenced was PBMCs. The clonotype originates from a man aged 25-45 years in good health and CMV-seropositive. The chain has TRBV10-3 and TRBJ1-1; D unclear. The CDR3 region has the DNA TGTGCCATCGGGGAGCCGGGTATGGTCGGGACTGAAGCTTTCTTT. Translation gives CAIGEPGMVGTEAFF.